These 13 T cell receptor beta chains were sequenced from one sample in a study of OX40 agonist ivuxolimab in advanced cancers. The library was produced with the immunoSEQ multiplex PCR assay. TCRdb holds this immuneACCESS table with in-frame rearrangements only. Some clones are missing; in checked studies, unresolved V genes explain under half, and the rest has no known cause. The sample profile shows roughly 50,000 clones; 85% to 90% of them were found once. About 1% of the sample is in the top ten clones. Specimen: CD4+ or CD8+ T cells sorted from blood, collected in a trial of the OX40 agonist ivuxolimab. These receptors were obtained from an adult with an advanced solid tumor such as melanoma, head and neck, liver or kidney cancer.

The chain couples TRBV7-2 to TRBJ2-2; possibly TRBD2 for D (6 bases). CDR1 and CDR2 from the germline V gene are SGHTA and FQGNSA. This CDR3 has 16 residues. V lost 3 bases and J lost 4, with 15 bases in between. The chain's CDR3 is CASSFTHRGSTGELFF. CDR3 DNA: TGTGCCAGCAGCTTTACCCACCGGGGGAGCACCGGGGAGCTGTTTTTT. Full variable domain (missing parts from reference TRBV7-2 and TRBJ2-2): GAGVSQSPSNKVTEKGKDVELRCDPISGHTALYWYRQSLGQGLEFLIYFQGNSAPDKSGLPSDRFSAERTGGSVSTLTIQRTQQEDSAVYLCASSFTHRGSTGELFFGEGSRLTVL.

V gene TRBV7-9 combines with J gene TRBJ2-5, with D maybe TRBD2 (6 bases). Germline lookup yields CDR1 SEHNR and CDR2 FQNEAQ (reference sequence). The V end was cut by 5 bases, the J end by 2 bases, with 15 bases between. The CDR3 extends over 15 amino acids. CDR3 amino acids: CASSQNTGGQETQYF. In nucleotides, the CDR3 is TGTGCCAGCAGCCAAAACACCGGGGGACAAGAGACCCAGTACTTC.

This clone was detected only a few times. This chain uses TRBV6-6 with TRBJ1-6; D perhaps matches TRBD1 (5 bases). The CDR3 covers 14 residues. Germline V gene lookup returns CDR1 MNHNY and CDR2 SVGAGI (reference sequence). V lost 4 bases, J lost 14 bases, and 18 bases lay in between. CDR3 nucleotide sequence: TGTGCCAGCAGTTCTGGGGTGGGGGTCCGTTCCCTCCACTTT. Protein sequence: CASSSGVGVRSLHF.

This clone was observed once. The genes are TRBV7-3 and TRBJ1-6; the D is unclear. V dropped 4 bases and J dropped 0 bases, with 7 bases sitting between them. The CDR3 contains 15 residues. The germline V gene encodes CDR1 SGHTA and CDR2 FQGTGA. The CDR3 protein is CASSSRSSYNSPLHF. CDR3 coding DNA: TGTGCCAGCAGCTCCAGGAGCTCCTATAATTCACCCCTCCACTTT.

The CDR3 reads CASSPHKSGRSTDTQYF. Here the CDR3 DNA reads TGTGCCAGTAGTCCCCATAAGAGTGGCAGGAGCACAGATACGCAGTATTTT. The chain couples TRBV19 to TRBJ2-3; no definite D call. Germline-derived CDR1 and CDR2 are LNHDA and SQIVND (reference sequence). The CDR3 is 17 residues long. V was shortened by 5 bases and J by 0 bases, with 18 bases between the two germline ends.

The chain is built from TRBV7-9 and TRBJ1-6; 7 bases are shared with TRBD1. V lost 5 bases, J lost 9 bases, and 10 bases stayed unmatched. The germline V gene has CDR1 SEHNR and CDR2 FQNEAQ (reference sequence). CDR3 length: 15 amino acids. DNA of the CDR3: TGTGCCAGCAGCCCTATTACAGGGGTTGGTTCACCCCTCCACTTT. This codes for CASSPITGVGSPLHF.

The CDR3 coding sequence is TGTGCCAGCAGTGAGCAGGGGGCGCGGTATGGCTACACCTTC. It translates to CASSEQGARYGYTF. The chain combines TRBV25-1 with TRBJ1-2; TRBD1 agrees at 8 bases. V lost 3 bases and J lost 5; bases outside the gene matches: 5. CDR3 size: 14 residues. Germline CDR1 MGHDK, CDR2 SYGVNS.

The table lists this clone with a few counts. V is TRBV5-1 and J is TRBJ1-1; a possible D gene is TRBD1 (6 bases). The CDR3 is 15 amino acids. Per germline, CDR1 SGHRS and CDR2 YFSETQ. The germline V and J ends were trimmed by 4 bases and 5 bases, with 18 bases remaining between them. CDR3 residues: CASSIHDRPGTEAFF. CDR3 DNA: TGCGCCAGCAGCATACATGACAGGCCGGGGACTGAAGCTTTCTTT. The variable domain in full, completed from reference TRBV5-1 and TRBJ1-1, reads KAGVTQTPRYLIKTRGQQVTLSCSPISGHRSVSWYQQTPGQGLQFLFEYFSETQRNKGNFPGRFSGRQFSNSRSEMNVSTLELGDSALYLCASSIHDRPGTEAFFGQGTRLTVV.

V is TRBV30 and J is TRBJ2-7, with TRBD2 matching over 8 bases. Germline V CDR1 and CDR2: GTSNPN, SVGIG (reference sequence). V gave up 3 bases and J gave up 0 bases; unmatched junction bases: 4. CDR3 length equals 14 residues. The CDR3 spells CAWRGAGASYEQYF. The CDR3 DNA is TGTGCCTGGAGGGGAGCGGGGGCCTCCTACGAGCAGTACTTC.

Worth noting for this clone: Other DNA sequences in the same sample also yield this CDR3. This chain connects TRBV5-1 to TRBJ2-5, with 7 nucleotides matching TRBD1. The CDR3 is made up of 14 amino acids. CDR1 SGHRS and CDR2 YFSETQ come from the germline V gene. The ends lost 4 bases at V and 1 base at J; junction bases unmatched: 4. CDR3 sequence reads: CASSPGTAQETQYF. In DNA form, the CDR3 reads TGCGCCAGCAGCCCTGGGACAGCCCAAGAGACCCAGTACTTC.

This clone was observed a few times. V is TRBV2 and J is TRBJ2-7, with 7 bases identical to TRBD1. Trimming cost V 7 bases and J 7 bases; bases outside gene matches: 10. Germline V gene lookup returns CDR1 SNHLY and CDR2 FYNNEI. The CDR3 sequence is 13 residues long. The CDR3 DNA reads as TGTGCCAGCAAGAACAGGGGTTCTAGGGAGCAGTACTTC. Amino acids: CASKNRGSREQYF.

The V call is TRBV18, the J call TRBJ2-6, with D maybe TRBD1 (6 bases). Germline CDR1 KGHSH, CDR2 LQKENI. The ends were cut back, 2 bases at V and 0 bases at J, with 11 bases in the middle. This CDR3 spans 17 amino acids. The CDR3 here is CASSPLTGRSGANVLTF. Written as DNA, the CDR3 is TGTGCCAGCTCACCATTAACAGGGCGCTCTGGGGCCAACGTCCTGACTTTC.

The gene calls are TRBV6-5 and TRBJ2-5; 9 bases match TRBD1. CDR3 size: 15 residues. The junction had 7 bases not matched to a gene; V was cut back by 6 bases and J by 2 bases. Germline V gene lookup returns CDR1 MNHEY and CDR2 SVGAGI. In nucleotides, the CDR3 is TGTGCCAGCAGCCGCCACAGGGGGCCTCAAGAGACCCAGTACTTC. Its translation: CASSRHRGPQETQYF.